The 26 T cell receptor beta chains below were found in one sample sequenced in a study of cytomegalovirus exposure and HLA in healthy donors. The PCR had 60 Vbeta and 13 Jbeta primers. Sequenced by immunoSEQ multiplex PCR; TCRdb stores in-frame clones only, minus some. This table has 35,000 to 45,000 clones, about half appearing once. The sample taken for sequencing was PBMCs. These receptors were collected from a man aged 55 to 70 in good health and CMV-seronegative.

This clone came up a few times. The chain recombines TRBV28 with TRBJ2-6; no firm D call. CDR3 length: 14 amino acids. CDR1 is MDHEN, CDR2 SYDVKM, per germline. V gave up 6 bases and J gave up 1 base, with 7 bases separating them. This CDR3 is CASSQASGANVLTF. DNA for the CDR3: TGTGCCAGCAGCCAGGCGTCTGGGGCCAACGTCCTGACTTTC.

The V call is TRBV30, the J call TRBJ1-2; D call uncertain. The CDR3 has 13 amino acids. Germline V gene lookup returns CDR1 GTSNPN and CDR2 SVGIG (reference sequence). The germline V and J ends were trimmed by 4 bases and 4 bases, with 13 bases remaining between them. CDR3 protein: CAWNRLSGYGYTF. CDR3 DNA sequence: TGTGCCTGGAATAGACTCAGTGGCTATGGCTACACCTTC.

Written as DNA, the CDR3 is TGTGCCTCCAGGACCCCGGGACTAGCGGACGAGCAGTACTTC. It yields the protein CASRTPGLADEQYF. The chain links TRBV30 to TRBJ2-7; 11 bases fit TRBD2. Germline CDR1 is GTSNPN and CDR2 is SVGIG (reference sequence). CDR3 length: 14 residues. Germline trimming cut 7 bases from V and 5 bases from J; bases unmatched to any gene: 10.

This clone was counted between two and nine times. The V gene is TRBV29-1, the J gene TRBJ2-1; 14 nucleotides match TRBD2. This CDR3 has 12 amino acids. Germline V CDR1 and CDR2: SQVTM, ANQGSEA. J was trimmed by 15 bases and V by 7 bases; bases with no gene match: 8. The CDR3 here is CSEGTSGSQPFF. DNA for the CDR3: TGCAGCGAGGGGACTAGCGGGAGTCAACCGTTCTTC.

J is TRBJ1-1 and V is TRBV6-1, with D possibly matching TRBD1 (5 bases). Germline values: CDR1 MNHNS, CDR2 SASEGT. The CDR3 extends over 13 amino acids. V was shortened by 0 bases and J by 4 bases, with 6 bases between the two germline ends. CDR3 DNA: TGTGCCAGCAGTGAAGCCAGGGTCACTGAAGCTTTCTTT. As protein: CASSEARVTEAFF.

This clone has just one count. The rearrangement joins TRBV6-1 to TRBJ2-2, with D tentatively TRBD2 (6 bases). Trimming left V 2 bases short and J 5 bases short, with 12 bases between. Germline V gives CDR1 MNHNS, CDR2 SASEGT. CDR3 length equals 15 residues. The CDR3 spells CASSEQPRGTGELFF. The CDR3 region has the DNA TGTGCCAGCAGTGAACAGCCTCGGGGGACCGGGGAGCTGTTTTTT.

V gene TRBV14 combines with J gene TRBJ1-1; D ambiguous. The CDR3 has 14 residues. Deletions cut 4 bases from V and 6 bases from J, with 15 bases between. The germline CDR1 and CDR2 sequences are SGHDN and FVKESK. The DNA for the CDR3 is TGTGCCAGCAGCCTCCGACATATCGCTGCTGAAGCTTTCTTT. This gives the protein CASSLRHIAAEAFF.

The chain couples TRBV6-6 to TRBJ1-3, with D hard to call. From germline, CDR1 is MNHNY and CDR2 SVGAGI (reference sequence). This CDR3 is 13 amino acids long. The V gene lost 8 bases and the J gene lost 0 bases, with 8 bases spanning the gap. CDR3 sequence reads: CASHESSGNTIYF. The CDR3 coding sequence is TGTGCCAGCCACGAGAGCTCTGGAAACACCATATATTTT.

This sequence joins TRBV6-1 and TRBJ1-5; D ambiguous. V dropped 7 bases and J dropped 9 bases, with 19 bases sitting between them. CDR3 length: 14 residues. Per germline, CDR1 MNHNS and CDR2 SASEGT. CDR3 amino acids: CASTPEAPIGPQHF. The CDR3 DNA reads TGTGCCAGCACCCCCGAGGCCCCGATAGGGCCCCAGCATTTT.

V gene TRBV7-2 combines with J gene TRBJ2-3; 8 bases fit TRBD2. With 6 bases clipped from V and 4 bases from J, the junction kept 3 bases outside the gene matches. This CDR3 is built from 13 residues. The germline V gene has CDR1 SGHTA and CDR2 FQGNSA. CDR3 region: CASRIAGPDTQYF. Written as DNA, the CDR3 is TGTGCCAGCAGGATAGCGGGACCAGATACGCAGTATTTT.

This clone was detected a few times. The chain employs TRBV7-2 and TRBJ1-2; D is unresolved. The CDR3 has 15 amino acids. V lost 3 bases to trimming and J lost 0 bases, with 11 bases between them. Germline V CDR1 and CDR2: SGHTA, FQGNSA. CDR3 DNA sequence: TGTGCCAGCAGCTTCGGTGCGGTCTCTAACTATGGCTACACCTTC. Translation gives CASSFGAVSNYGYTF. The full variable domain, in which reference TRBV7-2 and TRBJ1-2 provide the parts outside the CDR3, is GAGVSQSPSNKVTEKGKDVELRCDPISGHTALYWYRQSLGQGLEFLIYFQGNSAPDKSGLPSDRFSAERTGGSVSTLTIQRTQQEDSAVYLCASSFGAVSNYGYTFGSGTRLTVV.

This chain joins TRBV5-1 and TRBJ2-5, with TRBD2 as a possible D gene (6 bases). This CDR3 is 13 amino acids long. Germline V gives CDR1 SGHRS, CDR2 YFSETQ. V was clipped by 5 bases and J by 0 bases, with 8 bases between them. The CDR3 loop is CASSGGNQETQYF. The CDR3 nucleotides are TGCGCCAGCAGTGGGGGGAACCAAGAGACCCAGTACTTC.

The J gene is TRBJ2-7, the V gene TRBV29-1; TRBD1 matches at 10 bases. Germline CDR1 reads SQVTM; CDR2 reads ANQGSEA. V lost 2 bases, J lost 6 bases, and 10 bases stayed unmatched. CDR3 length: 15 residues. The CDR3 bases are TGCAGCGTTGAAATAGGGGGGACAGGGGCGGGCGAGCAGTACTTC. It yields the protein CSVEIGGTGAGEQYF.

This clone occurred once. The chain carries TRBV7-2 and TRBJ2-7; 9 nucleotides match TRBD2. Germline V CDR1 and CDR2: SGHTA, FQGNSA. After removal of 5 bases from V and 6 bases from J, the junction contained 8 bases not matched to a gene. CDR3 length equals 14 residues. The CDR3 DNA is TGTGCCAGCAGCCTAAGCGGGGGGAGCGGCGAGCAGTACTTC. This encodes CASSLSGGSGEQYF.

The chain links TRBV4-1 to TRBJ1-1; 7 bases agree with TRBD1. This CDR3 is 15 amino acids long. After removal of 3 bases from V and 0 bases from J, the junction contained 4 bases not matched to a gene. The germline V gene has CDR1 MGHRA and CDR2 YSYEKL. CDR3 in amino acids: CASSHPTGLNTEAFF. The CDR3 region has the DNA TGCGCCAGCAGCCATCCGACAGGGTTGAACACTGAAGCTTTCTTT.

The chain recombines TRBV15 with TRBJ2-7; the D is unclear. The germline V gene encodes CDR1 LNHNV and CDR2 YYDKDF (reference sequence). The V end lost 0 bases, the J end lost 2 bases, and 5 bases lay between the germline ends. The CDR3 spans 13 residues. The CDR3 bases are TGTGCCACCAGCAGAGACTACCCCTACGAGCAGTACTTC. This sequence encodes CATSRDYPYEQYF. The full variable domain, its missing parts supplied by reference TRBV15 and TRBJ2-7, is DAMVIQNPRYQVTQFGKPVTLSCSQTLNHNVMYWYQQKSSQAPKLLFHYYDKDFNNEADTPDNFQSRRPNTSFCFLDIRSPGLGDTAMYLCATSRDYPYEQYFGPGTRLTVT.

This chain's CDR3 is CASSLAAGGSYGYTF. Written as DNA, the CDR3 is TGTGCCAGCAGCTTAGCGGCAGGGGGCTCGTATGGCTACACCTTC. The chain recombines TRBV7-2 with TRBJ1-2; 8 bases agree with TRBD1. Per the germline V gene, CDR1 is SGHTA and CDR2 is FQGNSA. CDR3 size: 15 residues. Trimming removed 0 bases from V and 5 bases from J; junction bases left unmatched: 5.

This clone appeared a few times. The rearrangement links TRBV6-1 to TRBJ1-1, with D hard to call. Trimming cost V 2 bases and J 11 bases, with 9 bases left between them. The length of the CDR3 is 11 residues. CDR1 MNHNS and CDR2 SASEGT come from the germline V gene. DNA of the CDR3: TGTGCCAGCAGTGAACGGGTGTTGGCTTTCTTT. Protein: CASSERVLAFF.

This clone was counted between two and nine times. The chain combines TRBV5-1 with TRBJ2-1; TRBD2 matches 9 bases. This CDR3 comprises 15 residues. Germline CDR1 reads SGHRS; CDR2 reads YFSETQ. V was clipped by 0 bases and J by 6 bases; unmatched bases: 4. The CDR3 region is CASSLGWTSVNEQFF. In nucleotides, the CDR3 is TGCGCCAGCAGCTTGGGGTGGACTAGCGTCAATGAGCAGTTCTTC.

This clone has a handful of counts. This chain connects TRBV5-6 to TRBJ2-6, with TRBD1 as a possible D gene (7 bases). The CDR3 is 17 amino acids. With 4 bases removed from V and 5 bases from J, the gap between germline ends came to 19 bases. The germline V gene encodes CDR1 SGHDT and CDR2 YYEEEE. DNA for the CDR3: TGTGCCAGCAGCCCGCTTGACAGGGCGGGAAGGGCCAACGTCCTGACTTTC. It codes for CASSPLDRAGRANVLTF. Drawing the rest from reference TRBV5-6 and TRBJ2-6, the complete variable domain is DAGVTQSPTHLIKTRGQQVTLRCSPKSGHDTVSWYQQALGQGPQFIFQYYEEEERQRGNFPDRFSGHQFPNYSSELNVNALLLGDSALYLCASSPLDRAGRANVLTFGAGSRLTVL.

This chain links TRBV7-6 with TRBJ1-1, with D perhaps matching TRBD1 (6 bases). The length of the CDR3 is 17 residues. The V gene lost 5 bases and the J gene lost 3 bases, with 22 bases spanning the gap. The germline CDR1 and CDR2 sequences are SGHVS and FNYEAQ. The CDR3 here is CASSPRTGTKGDTEAFF. The CDR3 DNA reads as TGTGCCAGCAGCCCTCGTACAGGGACAAAAGGGGACACTGAAGCTTTCTTT.

The rearrangement links TRBV6-4 to TRBJ2-7, with D unresolved. Trimming pared 4 bases from V and 4 bases from J, leaving 20 bases between. From germline, CDR1 is MRHNA and CDR2 SNTAGT. This CDR3 has 16 residues. DNA for the CDR3: TGTGCCAGCAGTGGCGCCCCGGGTCCACACACATACGAGCAGTACTTC. Translation gives CASSGAPGPHTYEQYF.

This clone was recorded only once. The V and J genes are TRBV28 and TRBJ1-4; 8 bases line up with TRBD1. J was trimmed by 4 bases and V by 5 bases; bases with no gene match: 6. This CDR3 is built from 15 residues. Germline V gene lookup returns CDR1 MDHEN and CDR2 SYDVKM. CDR3 nucleotide sequence: TGTGCCAGCAGTCTGACAGGGGCCGGTAATGAAAAACTGTTTTTT. Encoded protein: CASSLTGAGNEKLFF.

The chain has TRBV27 and TRBJ1-4; D is unclear. Trimming took 6 bases from V and 6 from J, leaving 14 bases between them. The CDR3 runs 14 residues. Germline loops: CDR1 MNHEY, CDR2 SMNVEV (reference sequence). The CDR3, as DNA: TGTGCCAGCAGCATTCGGGGTTCATATGAAAAACTGTTTTTT. Translating it yields CASSIRGSYEKLFF.

This clone is a singleton in its sample. The chain couples TRBV7-2 to TRBJ1-1, with D tentatively TRBD1 (6 bases). The CDR3 contains 13 residues. Between the trimmed V and J ends, which lost 5 bases and 9 bases, there was a span of 16 bases. The germline V gene has CDR1 SGHTA and CDR2 FQGNSA. The CDR3 spells CASSSRGRGQAFF. The CDR3 region has the DNA TGTGCCAGCAGCAGCAGGGGACGAGGGCAAGCTTTCTTT.

This clone has just a few counts. The chain is built from TRBV11-2 and TRBJ2-1; 12 nucleotides agree with TRBD2. The CDR3 loop spans 16 amino acids. The J segment lost 6 bases and the V segment lost 5 bases, leaving 8 bases of the junction unmatched. Germline CDR1 SGHAT, CDR2 FQNNGV. CDR3 region: CASSRTGLAGTNEQFF. CDR3 bases: TGTGCCAGCAGCCGAACCGGACTAGCGGGGACCAATGAGCAGTTCTTC.